Each of the 5 T cell receptor beta chains below was sequenced from the same sample in a study of blood T cell repertoires in COVID-19. The repertoire was sequenced with immunoSEQ multiplex PCR; TCRdb's copy has only in-frame clones and lacks some. The sample contains approximately 200,000 clones, around 85% of which appear only once. Material for sequencing was peripheral blood. These TCRs come from a human donor with active or convalescent COVID-19. The donor label of this sample is uncertain.

V usage is TRBV7-9 and J usage is TRBJ1-2; TRBD1 might be the D (5 bases). Trimming stripped 5 bases from V and 6 bases from J, with 16 bases between. Looked up from germline, CDR1 is SEHNR and CDR2 is FQNEAQ (reference sequence). The CDR3 spans 14 residues. CDR3 nucleotides: TGTGCCAGCAGCCGTTCGACAGTGTACGATGGCTACACCTTC. It is translated as CASSRSTVYDGYTF.

This clone was seen many times. Written as DNA, the CDR3 is TGTGCCACCAGCATCTCTTCCTACGAGCAGTACTTC. This sequence encodes CATSISSYEQYF. V is TRBV15 and J is TRBJ2-7, with no clear D. Trimming cost V 4 bases and J 1 base, with 5 bases left between them. The CDR3 sequence is 12 residues long. Germline lookup yields CDR1 LNHNV and CDR2 YYDKDF (reference sequence).

The J gene is TRBJ1-1, the V gene TRBV18; D possibly corresponds to TRBD1 (6 bases). V was shortened by 4 bases and J by 1 base, with 19 bases between the two germline ends. In germline, CDR1 is KGHSH, CDR2 LQKENI. The CDR3 is 17 residues long. This CDR3 reads CASSLRDNAWGNTEAFF. Written as DNA, the CDR3 is TGTGCCAGCTCACTCCGGGACAATGCCTGGGGGAACACTGAAGCTTTCTTT. Variable domain in full (rest from reference TRBV18 and TRBJ1-1): NAGVMQNPRHLVRRRGQEARLRCSPMKGHSHVYWYRQLPEEGLKFMVYLQKENIIDESGMPKERFSAEFPKEGPSILRIQQVVRGDSAAYFCASSLRDNAWGNTEAFFGQGTRLTVV.

The chain recombines TRBV6-5 with TRBJ2-7; possibly TRBD1 for D (5 bases). CDR3 length: 14 residues. Germline loops: CDR1 MNHEY, CDR2 SVGAGI. Trimming stripped 3 bases from V and 3 bases from J, with 12 bases between. The chain's CDR3 is CASSYGQGSYEQYF. CDR3 bases: TGTGCCAGCAGTTATGGCCAGGGTAGCTACGAGCAGTACTTC.

The V call is TRBV6-1, the J call TRBJ2-7, with a tentative D call TRBD2 (5 bases). Germline CDR1 and CDR2: MNHNS and SASEGT. V dropped 2 bases and J dropped 0 bases, with 8 bases sitting between them. The CDR3 length is 14 residues. The CDR3 spells CASSEPEDSYEQYF. CDR3 nucleotide sequence: TGTGCCAGCAGTGAACCGGAGGACTCCTACGAGCAGTACTTC.